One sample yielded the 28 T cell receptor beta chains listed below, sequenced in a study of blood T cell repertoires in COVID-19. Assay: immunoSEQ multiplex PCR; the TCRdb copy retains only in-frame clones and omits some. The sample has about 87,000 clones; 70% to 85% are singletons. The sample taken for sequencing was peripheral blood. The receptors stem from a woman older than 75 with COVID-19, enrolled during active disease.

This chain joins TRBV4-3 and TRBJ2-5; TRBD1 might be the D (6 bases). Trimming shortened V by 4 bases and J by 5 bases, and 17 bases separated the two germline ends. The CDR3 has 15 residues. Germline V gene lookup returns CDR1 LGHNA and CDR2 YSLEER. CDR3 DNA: TGCGCCAGCAGCCGTTTACAGGGTTTTTATGAGACCCAGTACTTC. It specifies CASSRLQGFYETQYF.

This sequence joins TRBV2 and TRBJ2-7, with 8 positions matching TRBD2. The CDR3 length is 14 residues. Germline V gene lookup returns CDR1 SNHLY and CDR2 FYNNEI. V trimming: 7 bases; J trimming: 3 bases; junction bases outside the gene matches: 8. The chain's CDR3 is CASNERGQSYEQYF. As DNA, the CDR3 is TGTGCCAGCAACGAGCGGGGGCAGAGCTACGAGCAGTACTTC.

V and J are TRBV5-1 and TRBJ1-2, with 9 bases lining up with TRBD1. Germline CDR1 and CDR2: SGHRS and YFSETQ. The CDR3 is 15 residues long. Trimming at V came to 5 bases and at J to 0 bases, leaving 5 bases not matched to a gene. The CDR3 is CASRKDRGSNYGYTF. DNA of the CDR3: TGCGCCAGCAGGAAGGACAGGGGATCTAACTATGGCTACACCTTC.

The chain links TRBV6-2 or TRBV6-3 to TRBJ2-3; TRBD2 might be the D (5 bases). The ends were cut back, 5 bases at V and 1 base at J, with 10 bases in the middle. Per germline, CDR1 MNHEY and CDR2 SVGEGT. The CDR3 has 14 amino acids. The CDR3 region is CASSTGSGTDTQYF. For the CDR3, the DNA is TGTGCCAGCAGTACGGGATCGGGCACAGATACGCAGTATTTT.

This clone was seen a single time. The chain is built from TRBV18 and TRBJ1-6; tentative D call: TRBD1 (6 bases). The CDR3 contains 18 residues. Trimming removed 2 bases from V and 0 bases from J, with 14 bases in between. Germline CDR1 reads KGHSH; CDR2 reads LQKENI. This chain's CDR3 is CASSPSRGFSSYNSPLHF. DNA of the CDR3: TGTGCCAGCTCACCATCCAGGGGATTTAGCTCCTATAATTCACCCCTCCACTTT.

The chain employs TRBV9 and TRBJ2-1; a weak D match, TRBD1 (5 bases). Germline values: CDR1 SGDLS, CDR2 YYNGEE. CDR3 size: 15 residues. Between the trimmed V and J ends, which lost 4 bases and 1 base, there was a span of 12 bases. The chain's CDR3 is CASSLTGTSYNEQFF. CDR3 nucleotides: TGTGCCAGCAGCTTAACAGGAACTTCCTACAATGAGCAGTTCTTC. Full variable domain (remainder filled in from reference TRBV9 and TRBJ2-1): DSGVTQTPKHLITATGQRVTLRCSPRSGDLSVYWYQQSLDQGLQFLIQYYNGEERAKGNILERFSAQQFPDLHSELNLSSLELGDSALYFCASSLTGTSYNEQFFGPGTRLTVL.

For the CDR3, the DNA is TGTGCCAGCGGCGCGGGGGCGGACCTTAACTATGGCTACACCTTC. Amino acid sequence: CASGAGADLNYGYTF. The chain has TRBV5-4 and TRBJ1-2; D is possibly TRBD1 (6 bases). V was cut by 7 bases and J by 1 base, with 17 bases left in between. This CDR3 is built from 15 residues. The germline gives CDR1 SGHNT, CDR2 YYREEE (reference sequence).

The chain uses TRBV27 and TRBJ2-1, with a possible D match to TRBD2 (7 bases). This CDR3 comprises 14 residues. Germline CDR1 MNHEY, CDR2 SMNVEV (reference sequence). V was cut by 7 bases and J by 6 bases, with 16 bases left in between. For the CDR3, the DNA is TGTGCCAGCAATCGGGGGCGGGAGTTCAATGAGCAGTTCTTC. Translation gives CASNRGREFNEQFF.

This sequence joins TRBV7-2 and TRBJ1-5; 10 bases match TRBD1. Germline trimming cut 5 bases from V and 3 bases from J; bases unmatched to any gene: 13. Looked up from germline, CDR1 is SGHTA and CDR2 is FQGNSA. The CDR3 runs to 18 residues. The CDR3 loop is CASSKSFRTGGNNQPQHF. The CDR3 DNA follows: TGTGCCAGCAGCAAATCCTTTAGGACAGGGGGTAACAATCAGCCCCAGCATTTT.

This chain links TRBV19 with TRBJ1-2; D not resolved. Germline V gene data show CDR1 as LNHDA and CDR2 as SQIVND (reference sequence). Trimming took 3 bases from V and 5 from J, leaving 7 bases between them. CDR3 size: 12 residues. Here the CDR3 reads CASSMEVYGYTF. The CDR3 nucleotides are TGTGCCAGTAGTATGGAGGTATATGGCTACACCTTC.

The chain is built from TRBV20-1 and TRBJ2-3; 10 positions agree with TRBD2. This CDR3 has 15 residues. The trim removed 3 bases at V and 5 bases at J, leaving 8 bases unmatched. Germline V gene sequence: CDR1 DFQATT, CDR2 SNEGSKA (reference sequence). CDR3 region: CSASGAGGLIDTQYF. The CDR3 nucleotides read TGCAGTGCTAGTGGAGCGGGGGGGCTTATAGATACGCAGTATTTT.

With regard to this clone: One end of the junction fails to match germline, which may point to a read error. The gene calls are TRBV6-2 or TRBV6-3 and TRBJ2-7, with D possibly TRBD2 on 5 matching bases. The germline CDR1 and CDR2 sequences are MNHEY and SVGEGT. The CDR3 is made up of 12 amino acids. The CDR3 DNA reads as TGTGCCAGCAGTTACGGGCTAGCCGGTTTACACTTC. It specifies CASSYGLAGLHF.

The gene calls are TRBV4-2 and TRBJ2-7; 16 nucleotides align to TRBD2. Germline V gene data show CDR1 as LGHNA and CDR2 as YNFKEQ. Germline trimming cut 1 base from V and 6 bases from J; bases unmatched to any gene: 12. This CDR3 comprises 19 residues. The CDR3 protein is CASSQVRPGTSGRASEQYF. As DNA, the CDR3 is TGTGCCAGCAGCCAAGTGCGCCCCGGGACTAGCGGGAGGGCATCCGAGCAGTACTTC.

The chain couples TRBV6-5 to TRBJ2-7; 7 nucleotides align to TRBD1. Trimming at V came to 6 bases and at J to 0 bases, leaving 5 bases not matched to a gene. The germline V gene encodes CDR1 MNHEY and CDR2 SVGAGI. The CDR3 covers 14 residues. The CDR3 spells CASSWDRSSYEQYF. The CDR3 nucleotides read TGTGCCAGCAGCTGGGACAGAAGCTCCTACGAGCAGTACTTC.

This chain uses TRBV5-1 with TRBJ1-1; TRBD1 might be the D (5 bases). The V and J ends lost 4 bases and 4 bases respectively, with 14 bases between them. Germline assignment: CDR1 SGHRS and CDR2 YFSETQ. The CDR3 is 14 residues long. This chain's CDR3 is CASSQQTVPTEAFF. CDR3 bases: TGCGCCAGCAGCCAACAGACAGTTCCCACTGAAGCTTTCTTT.

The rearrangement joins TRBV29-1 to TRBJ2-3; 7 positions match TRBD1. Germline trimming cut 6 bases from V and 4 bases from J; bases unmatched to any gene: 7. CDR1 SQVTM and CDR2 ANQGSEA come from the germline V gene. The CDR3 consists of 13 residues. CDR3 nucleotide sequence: TGCAGCGTCCCACAGGGGTTCTCAGATACGCAGTATTTT. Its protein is CSVPQGFSDTQYF.

In DNA form, the CDR3 reads TGTGCCAGTTCTCGGGGTTCATATGGCTACACCTTC. Its translation is CASSRGSYGYTF. V and J are TRBV7-9 and TRBJ1-2, with D uncertain. The CDR3 has 12 residues. Germline V gives CDR1 SEHNR, CDR2 FQNEAQ (reference sequence). V was shortened by 9 bases and J by 5 bases, with 13 bases between the two germline ends. Full variable domain (remainder filled in from reference TRBV7-9 and TRBJ1-2): DTGVSQNPRHKITKRGQNVTFRCDPISEHNRLYWYRQTLGQGPEFLTYFQNEAQLEKSRLLSDRFSAERPKGSFSTLEIQRTEQGDSAMYLCASSRGSYGYTFGSGTRLTVV.

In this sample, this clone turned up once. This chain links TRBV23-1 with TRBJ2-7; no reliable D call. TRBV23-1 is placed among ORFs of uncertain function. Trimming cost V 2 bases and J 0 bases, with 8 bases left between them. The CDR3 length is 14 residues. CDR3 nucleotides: TGCGCCAGCAGTCAACCGAACGGCTCCTACGAGCAGTACTTC. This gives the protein CASSQPNGSYEQYF.

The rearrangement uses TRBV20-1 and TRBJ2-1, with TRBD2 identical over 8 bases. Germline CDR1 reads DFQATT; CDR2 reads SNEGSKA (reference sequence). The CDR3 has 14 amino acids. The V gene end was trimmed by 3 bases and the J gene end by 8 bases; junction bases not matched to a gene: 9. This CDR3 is CSASPNGGAYEQFF. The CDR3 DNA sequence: TGCAGTGCTAGTCCAAACGGGGGGGCTTATGAGCAGTTCTTC.

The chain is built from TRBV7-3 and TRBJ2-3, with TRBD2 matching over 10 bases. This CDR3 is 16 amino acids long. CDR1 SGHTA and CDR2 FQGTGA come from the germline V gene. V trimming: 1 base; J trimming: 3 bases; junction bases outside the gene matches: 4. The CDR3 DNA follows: TGTGCCAGCAGCTTAATAGCGGGAGGTGAGACAGATACGCAGTATTTT. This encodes CASSLIAGGETDTQYF. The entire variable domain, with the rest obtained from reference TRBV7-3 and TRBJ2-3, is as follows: GAGVSQTPSNKVTEKGKYVELRCDPISGHTALYWYRQSLGQGPEFLIYFQGTGAADDSGLPNDRFFAVRPEGSVSTLKIQRTERGDSAVYLCASSLIAGGETDTQYFGPGTRLTVL.

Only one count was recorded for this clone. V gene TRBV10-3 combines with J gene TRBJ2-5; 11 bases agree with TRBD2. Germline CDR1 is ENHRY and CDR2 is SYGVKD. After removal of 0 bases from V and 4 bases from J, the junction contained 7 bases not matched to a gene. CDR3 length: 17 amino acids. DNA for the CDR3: TGTGCCATCAGTGAGTCCGCCCCTGGACTAGCGGGAGAGACCCAGTACTTC. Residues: CAISESAPGLAGETQYF.

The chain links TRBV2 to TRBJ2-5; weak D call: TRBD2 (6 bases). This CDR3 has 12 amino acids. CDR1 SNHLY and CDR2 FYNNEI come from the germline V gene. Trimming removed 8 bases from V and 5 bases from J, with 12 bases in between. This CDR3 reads CASGLSRETQYF. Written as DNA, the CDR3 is TGTGCCAGCGGACTATCCCGGGAGACCCAGTACTTC.

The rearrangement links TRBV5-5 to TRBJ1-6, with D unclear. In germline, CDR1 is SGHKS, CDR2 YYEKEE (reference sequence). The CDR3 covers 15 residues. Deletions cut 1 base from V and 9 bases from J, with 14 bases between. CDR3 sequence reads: CASSLYPRAPSPLHF. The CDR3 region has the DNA TGTGCCAGCAGCTTGTATCCGAGGGCTCCTTCACCCCTCCACTTT.

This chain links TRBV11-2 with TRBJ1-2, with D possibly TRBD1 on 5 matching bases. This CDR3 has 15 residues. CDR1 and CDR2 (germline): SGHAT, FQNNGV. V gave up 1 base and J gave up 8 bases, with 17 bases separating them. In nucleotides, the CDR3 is TGTGCCAGCAGCTTAGTCAATCAGGGAAGCAGGGGCTACACCTTC. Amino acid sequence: CASSLVNQGSRGYTF. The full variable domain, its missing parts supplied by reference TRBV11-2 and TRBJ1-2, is EAGVAQSPRYKIIEKRQSVAFWCNPISGHATLYWYQQILGQGPKLLIQFQNNGVVDDSQLPKDRFSAERLKGVDSTLKIQPAKLEDSAVYLCASSLVNQGSRGYTFGSGTRLTVV.

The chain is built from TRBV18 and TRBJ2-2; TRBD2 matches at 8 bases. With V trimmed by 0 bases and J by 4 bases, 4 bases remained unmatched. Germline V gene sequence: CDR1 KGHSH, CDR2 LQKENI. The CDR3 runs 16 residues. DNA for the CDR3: TGTGCCAGCTCACCACCGTCGGGACTAGTCACCGGGGAGCTGTTTTTT. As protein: CASSPPSGLVTGELFF.

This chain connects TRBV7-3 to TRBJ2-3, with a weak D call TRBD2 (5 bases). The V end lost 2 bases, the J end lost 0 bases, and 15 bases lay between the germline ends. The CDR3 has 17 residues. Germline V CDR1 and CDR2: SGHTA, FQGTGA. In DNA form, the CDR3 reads TGTGCCAGCAGCTTATTTGTTTCGGGAACGAGCACAGATACGCAGTATTTT. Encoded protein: CASSLFVSGTSTDTQYF. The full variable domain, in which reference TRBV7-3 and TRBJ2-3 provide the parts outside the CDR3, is GAGVSQTPSNKVTEKGKYVELRCDPISGHTALYWYRQSLGQGPEFLIYFQGTGAADDSGLPNDRFFAVRPEGSVSTLKIQRTERGDSAVYLCASSLFVSGTSTDTQYFGPGTRLTVL.

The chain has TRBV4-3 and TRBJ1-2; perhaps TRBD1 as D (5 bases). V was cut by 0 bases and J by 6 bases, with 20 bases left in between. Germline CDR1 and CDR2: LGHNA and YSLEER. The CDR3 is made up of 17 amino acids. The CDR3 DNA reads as TGCGCCAGCAGCCAAGATCAGGACATTCTGGGCACGGATGGCTACACCTTC. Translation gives CASSQDQDILGTDGYTF.

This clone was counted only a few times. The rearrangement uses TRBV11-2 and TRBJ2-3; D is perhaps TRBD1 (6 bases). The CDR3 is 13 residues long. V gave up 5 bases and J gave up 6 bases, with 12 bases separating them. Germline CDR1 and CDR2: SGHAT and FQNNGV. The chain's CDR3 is CASSLTGPDTQYF. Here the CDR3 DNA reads TGTGCCAGCAGCCTTACAGGGCCGGATACGCAGTATTTT.